One T cell receptor (beta chain) is described in this entry. Its specificity is unknown. The source of the sample is a study of T cells in women clearing cervical HPV infection. In the study overall: Donors had HPV16-related CIN3 or worse; 2 had invasive cancer. Study findings and constraints: Combining TCR richness with V gene abundances gave about 0.87 AUC.

Clones were sequenced by immunoSEQ multiplex PCR, and TCRdb holds only the in-frame ones, with some missing. Found here are about 26,000 clones; the top ten clones hold 11%. Input material: blood buffy coat. This TCR derives from a woman between 18 and 69 years old with a cervical HPV16 infection that either progressed to CIN3+ or cleared (not recorded which).

Partial CDR3 DNA: TGTGCCAGCAGTCCCCTAGCGGGGGAGACC. Protein: CASSPLAGET. In full, the CDR3 reads CASSPLAGETQYF. The chain carries TRBV28 and TRBJ2-5, with TRBD2 matching over 9 bases. The read falls 3 residues short of the CDR3 end, and the missing part is taken from the germline J gene. Germline CDR1 is MDHEN and CDR2 is SYDVKM. Unmatched junction bases numbered 3, after V lost 5 bases and J lost 5 bases. The CDR3 contains 13 residues.